This is a list of T cell receptor beta chains from one sample in a study of blood T cell repertoires in COVID-19. Only in-frame clones appear in the TCRdb table, and some are missing; sequencing was by immunoSEQ multiplex PCR. In the table there are fewer than 75,000 clones, roughly nine tenths of which are singletons. The sequencing sample was made of peripheral blood. The receptors were gathered from a man between 50 and 59 years old with active COVID-19. CDR3s leave out the opening cysteine and the closing phenylalanine or tryptophan.

CDR3 length	V gene	J gene	CDR3 protein
10	TRBV5-4	TRBJ2-5	ASSFAGETQY
12	TRBV11-2	TRBJ2-1	ASSRMVRSNEQF
14	TRBV5-6	TRBJ1-2	ASSPEAPGVAYGYT
13	TRBV7-3	TRBJ2-1	ASSLRRGSYNEQF
13	TRBV28	TRBJ1-2	ATAAVRQGDFGYT
13	TRBV6-1	TRBJ2-5	ASSELAGGQETQY
11	TRBV5-1	TRBJ2-2	ASSREGPGELF
13	TRBV24-1	TRBJ2-1	ATSDLQRDYNEQF
9	TRBV9	TRBJ2-3	ASSRENTQY
11	TRBV29-1	TRBJ1-4	SVGQGTYEKLF
12	TRBV7-7	TRBJ2-7	ASSLGRAEIEQY
13	TRBV18	TRBJ2-3	ASSPQGASSDTQY
12	TRBV15	TRBJ2-5	ATKARADQETQY
12	TRBV7-8	TRBJ1-5	ASTTGGSNQPQH
14	TRBV7-2	TRBJ2-7	ASSLRLAGGSYEQY
12	TRBV6-5	TRBJ2-7	ASSRLAGTYEQY
14	TRBV19	TRBJ2-7	ASSMDSGTGYLEQY
10	TRBV4-2	TRBJ2-5	ASGNRVETQY
12	TRBV5-8	TRBJ2-7	ASSLLGQSYEQY
11	TRBV2	TRBJ2-5	ASSGDRTETQY
13	TRBV19	TRBJ2-1	ASSLLGQFYNEQF
12	TRBV5-8	TRBJ2-5	ASSPATGGETQY
11	TRBV18	TRBJ1-1	ASSPTGNTEAF
11	TRBV7-3	TRBJ2-1	ASSLWQDSGQF
12	TRBV4-1	TRBJ1-2	ASSQRDRGTGYT
13	TRBV6-6	TRBJ2-3	ASSPARVAGDTQY
12	TRBV11-2	TRBJ1-1	ASSLGSKITEAF
9	TRBV6-5	TRBJ1-2	ASSYGGGYT
16	TRBV19	TRBJ2-6	ASSPLAGGKTGANVLT
12	TRBV5-6	TRBJ2-7	ASSLAWRRYEQY
11	TRBV9	TRBJ2-1	ASTTGPYNEQF
16	TRBV3-1/TRBV3-2	TRBJ2-1	ASSLGLAGGSSYNEQF
13	TRBV5-6	TRBJ2-3	ASSLDPQGRDTQY
15	TRBV4-2	TRBJ2-5	ASSQNRLAGGQETQY
10	TRBV6-5	TRBJ2-3	ASRGTVDTQY
10	TRBV11-2	TRBJ2-5	ASSANYETQY